A single sample gave rise to the 10 T cell receptor beta chains below, sequenced in a study of blood T cell repertoires in COVID-19. Sequencing was performed with immunoSEQ multiplex PCR; in TCRdb, only in-frame clones are kept and a portion is missing. The sample comprises about 140,000 clones, more than 65% of which are singletons, and 8% rests with the top ten. The source material was peripheral blood. These receptors originate from a human donor in a cohort sampled during active COVID-19.

The chain joins TRBV15 to TRBJ1-6; tentatively, D is TRBD1 (5 bases). This CDR3 has 14 residues. Germline assignment: CDR1 LNHNV and CDR2 YYDKDF (reference sequence). Trimming took off 0 bases at V and 14 bases at J, with 14 bases between the two ends. The CDR3 coding sequence is TGTGCCACCAGCAGAGATTGGGGGGTATCGGCCCTCCACTTT. Translated: CATSRDWGVSALHF.

The chain has TRBV18 and TRBJ1-3; tentative D call: TRBD1 (6 bases). The germline V and J ends were trimmed by 2 bases and 4 bases, with 15 bases remaining between them. The CDR3 length is 16 residues. The V gene's germline CDR1 is KGHSH and CDR2 LQKENI. CDR3 coding DNA: TGTGCCAGCTCACCATGGAACAGGGTAGAAGGAAACACCATATATTTT. The encoded protein is CASSPWNRVEGNTIYF.

The V call is TRBV3-1 (or the pseudogene TRBV3-2), the J call TRBJ2-2; D remains unclear. This CDR3 spans 13 amino acids. V was trimmed by 8 bases and J by 0 bases, leaving 7 bases between them. The V gene's germline CDR1 is LGHDT and CDR2 YNNKEL (reference sequence). This CDR3 is CASGHANTGELFF. The DNA of the CDR3 is TGTGCCAGCGGGCACGCGAACACCGGGGAGCTGTTTTTT.

The J gene is TRBJ2-7, the V gene TRBV28, with D possibly being TRBD2 (7 bases). Trimming removed 3 bases at V and 0 bases at J, with 15 bases between. This CDR3 comprises 16 residues. Germline V gene sequence: CDR1 MDHEN, CDR2 SYDVKM. The DNA for the CDR3 is TGTGCCAGCAGTTTTAACGGGGGGCCGAGCTCCTACGAGCAGTACTTC. Translating it yields CASSFNGGPSSYEQYF. The full variable domain, its missing parts supplied by reference TRBV28 and TRBJ2-7, is DVKVTQSSRYLVKRTGEKVFLECVQDMDHENMFWYRQDPGLGLRLIYFSYDVKMKEKGDIPEGYSVSREKKERFSLILESASTNQTSMYLCASSFNGGPSSYEQYFGPGTRLTVT.

This chain uses TRBV28 with TRBJ1-2, with 8 bases fitting TRBD1. Germline-derived CDR1 and CDR2 are MDHEN and SYDVKM. The trim removed 6 bases at V and 7 bases at J, leaving 13 bases unmatched. This CDR3 has 15 residues. The CDR3 DNA reads as TGTGCCAGCAGATCCTCGGCAGGGGGCATGGGTGGCTACACCTTC. It yields the protein CASRSSAGGMGGYTF.

This chain joins TRBV7-2 and TRBJ2-2; D unclear. The CDR3 has 16 residues. Deletions cut 1 base from V and 6 bases from J, with 15 bases between. Looked up from germline, CDR1 is SGHTA and CDR2 is FQGNSA. CDR3 protein: CASSLGRRRGSGELFF. The CDR3 DNA is TGTGCCAGCAGCTTAGGTCGCAGAAGAGGTTCCGGGGAGCTGTTTTTT.

The chain has TRBV5-1 and TRBJ1-2, with D perhaps TRBD1 (6 bases). The CDR3 contains 16 residues. CDR1 is SGHRS and CDR2 is YFSETQ in the germline V gene. V lost 1 base and J 2 bases, leaving 15 bases between the germline ends. In DNA, the CDR3 is TGCGCCAGCAGCTTGAATACAGGGATGCAGAACTATGGCTACACCTTC. This gives the protein CASSLNTGMQNYGYTF.

This chain joins TRBV29-1 and TRBJ2-5, with a weak D call TRBD1 (5 bases). Germline loops: CDR1 SQVTM, CDR2 ANQGSEA. This CDR3 contains 12 residues. V lost 7 bases to trimming and J lost 1 base, with 10 bases between them. This CDR3 reads CSGDSSQETQYF. CDR3 in DNA: TGCAGCGGTGACAGTTCCCAAGAGACCCAGTACTTC. The full variable domain, completed using reference TRBV29-1 and TRBJ2-5, is SAVISQKPSRDICQRGTSLTIQCQVDSQVTMMFWYRQQPGQSLTLIATANQGSEATYESGFVIDKFPISRPNLTFSTLTVSNMSPEDSSIYLCSGDSSQETQYFGPGTRLLVL.

This chain uses TRBV6-5 with TRBJ1-2, with 9 nucleotides matching TRBD1. The CDR3 consists of 15 residues. The germline V gene encodes CDR1 MNHEY and CDR2 SVGAGI. V lost 4 bases to trimming and J lost 3 bases; unmatched junction nucleotides: 6. The DNA of the CDR3 is TGTGCCAGCAGTTCCGACAGGGGGTATTACTATGGCTACACCTTC. It is translated as CASSSDRGYYYGYTF.

The chain carries TRBV19 and TRBJ1-5; perhaps TRBD1 as D (6 bases). Looked up from germline, CDR1 is LNHDA and CDR2 is SQIVND (reference sequence). Trimming removed 3 bases from V and 0 bases from J, with 12 bases in between. The CDR3 totals 16 residues. DNA of the CDR3: TGTGCCAGTAGTATGGACAGACAGATTAGCAATCAGCCCCAGCATTTT. Protein: CASSMDRQISNQPQHF.